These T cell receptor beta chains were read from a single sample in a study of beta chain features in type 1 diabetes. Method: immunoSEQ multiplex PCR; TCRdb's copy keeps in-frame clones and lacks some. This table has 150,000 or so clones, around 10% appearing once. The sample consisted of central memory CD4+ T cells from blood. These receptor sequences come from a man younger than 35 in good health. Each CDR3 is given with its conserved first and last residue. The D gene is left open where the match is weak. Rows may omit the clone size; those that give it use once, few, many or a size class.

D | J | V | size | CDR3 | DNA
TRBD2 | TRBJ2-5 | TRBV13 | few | CASSIRLAGVATQYF | TGTGCCAGCAGCATCCGACTAGCGGGAGTAGCGACCCAGTACTTC
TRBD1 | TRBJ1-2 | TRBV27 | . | CASSSDRGRGYGYTF | TGTGCCAGCAGTTCCGACAGGGGGAGAGGATATGGCTACACCTTC
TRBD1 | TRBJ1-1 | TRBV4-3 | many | CASSQRQGGLTEAFF | TGCGCCAGCAGCCAAAGACAGGGCGGCTTGACTGAAGCTTTCTTT
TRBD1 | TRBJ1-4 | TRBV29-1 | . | CSVVVGQGINEKLFF | TGCAGCGTTGTGGTAGGACAGGGAATTAATGAAAAACTGTTTTTT
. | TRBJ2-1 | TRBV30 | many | CAWQGDSSFEQFF | TGTGCCTGGCAGGGGGACTCCAGTTTTGAGCAGTTCTTC
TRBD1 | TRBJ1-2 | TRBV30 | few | CACALPDRAIQHGYTF | TGTGCCTGCGCACTTCCGGACAGGGCTATACAACATGGCTACACCTTC
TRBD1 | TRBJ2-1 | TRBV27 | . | CASSPGTGGFNEQFF | TGTGCCAGCAGTCCCGGGACAGGGGGCTTTAATGAGCAGTTCTTC
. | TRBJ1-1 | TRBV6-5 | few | CASRGQSGTEAFF | TGTGCCAGCAGGGGGCAATCTGGCACTGAAGCTTTCTTT
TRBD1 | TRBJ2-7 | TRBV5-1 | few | CASSILGGRSSYEQYF | TGCGCCAGCAGCATCCTAGGGGGCCGTAGCTCCTACGAGCAGTACTTC
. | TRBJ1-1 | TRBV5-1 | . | CASSPQVQNTEAFF | TGCGCCAGCAGCCCACAGGTCCAGAACACTGAAGCTTTCTTT
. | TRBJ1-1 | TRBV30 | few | CAWNSSPTTRTEAFF | TGTGCCTGGAATTCAAGCCCAACAACCCGCACTGAAGCTTTCTTT
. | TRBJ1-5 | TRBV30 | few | CAWSLGAIDQPQHF | TGTGCCTGGAGTCTGGGGGCGATTGATCAGCCCCAGCATTTT
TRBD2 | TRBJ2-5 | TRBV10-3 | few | CAISAGGHQETQYF | TGTGCCATCTCGGCGGGGGGACATCAAGAGACCCAGTACTTC
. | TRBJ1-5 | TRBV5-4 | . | CASSKGQDNQPQHF | TGTGCCAGCAGCAAGGGGCAGGACAATCAGCCCCAGCATTTT
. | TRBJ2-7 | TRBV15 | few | CATSRAMDRTLLPYF | TGTGCCACCAGCAGAGCCATGGACAGAACCCTCCTGCCGTACTTC
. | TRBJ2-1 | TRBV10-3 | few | CATGGDRLNNEQFF | TGTGCCACCGGGGGGGACAGACTGAACAATGAGCAGTTCTTC
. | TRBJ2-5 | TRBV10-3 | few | CAISESRGGETQYF | TGTGCCATCAGTGAGTCGAGGGGAGGAGAGACCCAGTACTTC
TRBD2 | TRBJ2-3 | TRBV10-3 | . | CAIRLAGGNTDTQYF | TGTGCCATCAGGCTAGCGGGAGGAAACACAGATACGCAGTATTTT
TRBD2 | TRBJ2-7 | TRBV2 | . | CASRMTSGIHEQYF | TGTGCCAGCAGGATGACTAGCGGGATCCACGAGCAGTACTTC
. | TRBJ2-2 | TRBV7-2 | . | CASGRHPNTGELFF | TGTGCCAGCGGCAGACACCCGAACACCGGGGAGCTGTTTTTT
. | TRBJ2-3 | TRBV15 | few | CATSRRRTGGTDTQYF | TGTGCCACCAGCAGGAGGAGGACTGGCGGCACAGATACGCAGTATTTT
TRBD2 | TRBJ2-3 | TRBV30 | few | CAWNSGGATDTQYF | TGTGCCTGGAATAGCGGGGGGGCCACAGATACGCAGTATTTT